This TCR beta chain was identified in a study of blood T cell repertoires in COVID-19. Per the authors' pipeline: Cell counts per sample came from amplifying reference gene primers. The repertoire was sequenced with immunoSEQ multiplex PCR; TCRdb's copy has only in-frame clones and lacks some. V and J calls plus clone size are reproduced from that table; the DNA served to infer D and trimming. This sample yields some 220,000 clones, of which roughly 84% are seen a single time; approximately 2.5% belongs to the top ten. The CDR3 is 14 residues long. Per germline, CDR1 SGHKS and CDR2 YYEKEE (reference sequence). J lost 1 base, V lost 4 bases, and 1 base had no gene match.

The genes are TRBV5-5 and TRBJ2-3, with 9 bases identical to TRBD1. Sequencing input: peripheral blood. The origin of this receptor is a woman aged 55 to 70 with acute or convalescent COVID-19. CDR3 protein: CASSRTGGTDTQYF. The CDR3 DNA reads as TGTGCCAGCAGCCGGACAGGGGGCACAGATACGCAGTATTTT.